This T cell receptor beta chain was observed in a study of identifying expanded T cells in peripheral blood (dated 2019 in TCRdb). The study in broad terms: Four technical replicates, made by sequencing separate aliquots from the same pool of genomic DNA, were compared pairwise. Study-wide conclusions, independent of this receptor: The beta-binomial model significantly reduced the number of clones called differentially abundant and the false-positive rate across all healthy-donor time intervals. The binomial model flagged about 1.3 differentially abundant clones between technical replicates but 15 to 17 over around 2 weeks and 19 to 20 over roughly 4 weeks. Variance in clone template counts between roughly 2-week samples significantly increased with total template count across all healthy donors. The authors expected that biological variance in healthy repertoires might rise further over much longer intervals, such as months to years.

Concerning this clone: Its antigen has not been determined. Within one base of it there is no much larger clone, and no base qualities were kept.

During the collection period, no immune events, such as infections, were documented for the healthy donors. To calibrate time-dependent variance in a beta-binomial model of T-cell clone differential abundance, blood repertoires from healthy donors were used as a training cohort. The training cohort comprised ten or so healthy donors, 3 female and 7 male. An age range of roughly 29 to 70 years, with an average of approximately 43 years, was recorded for the donors. Obtained from a commercial supplier, whole blood was collected from each healthy donor at three time points set about 2 weeks apart. For immunosequencing, genomic DNA was extracted from unsorted whole blood. TCRbeta CDR3 regions were profiled with the immunoSEQ Assay using bias-controlled multiplex PCR amplification of genomic DNA. The study's processing was this. To quantify the absolute abundance of each unique TCRbeta CDR3 region, the sequences were collapsed and filtered. Differential abundance was tested with a binomial (Fisher-equivalent) model and with a beta-binomial model adding time-dependent variance fitted from healthy donors. Clones with fewer than 5 combined templates were removed, and a clone was called differentially abundant if the clone's Benjamini-Hochberg FDR was below 0.01. Beta-binomial variance was modeled as a function of total template count across the two samples using the form v = (b*log(k)+a)^2. Here the immuneACCESS table is served through TCRdb, limited to in-frame sequences with V and J called. Missing clones are a known gap in these copies; in checked studies unresolved V genes cover under half, and the rest lacks a known reason. V and J calls and clone size are as listed in that table; D and trimming were resolved from the DNA. In this sample the table shows approximately 94,000 clones, 80% to 90% of which occur a single time. Of the sample, approximately 6% is held by the ten largest clones.

The germline V gene (reference sequence) supplies CDR1 SGHKS and CDR2 YYEKEE. The CDR3 runs 15 amino acids, cysteine and phenylalanine included. Only the CDR3 region is kept as DNA, spanning 45 bases read in frame from base 1. V and J lose 0 bases and 5 bases, and a span of 14 bases separates them. Sequencing was carried out using blood. The sequence came from a person between 18 and 69 years old in good health. The V and J segments used are TRBV5-5 and TRBJ1-2; a tentative D call is TRBD1 (5 bases match). The DNA sequence is given as TGTGCCAGCAGCTTGGCTGCGGGGCAGATTTATGGCTACACCTTC. Its translation reads: CASSLAAGQIYGYTF.